This T cell receptor beta chain was recovered during a study of blood T cell repertoires in COVID-19. At the level of the study: Specimens from acute and convalescent COVID-19 originated in the United States, Italy and Spain. In each case, the material was cDNA or gDNA derived from T cells, B-cell-depleted T cells, or PBMCs.

Germline lookup yields CDR1 SGHDN and CDR2 FVKESK. V was trimmed by 2 bases and J by 6 bases, leaving 16 bases between them. CDR3 size: 15 residues. Per the original methods: Using reference gene primer amplification, nucleated cell counts were estimated. Data came from immunoSEQ multiplex PCR; TCRdb stores just in-frame clones and leaves some out. That table gives V, J and clone size, and the DNA gave D and trimming. The data show some 250,000 clones, with around 85% seen just once and 6.2% held by the top ten. The V gene is TRBV14, the J gene TRBJ1-1; D might be TRBD1 (6 bases). The source material was peripheral blood. The clonotype was recovered from a man aged 60 to 75 with acute or convalescent COVID-19. The CDR3 DNA reads as TGTGCCAGCAGCCAACTAGGGGGGGGCGGCGCTGAAGCTTTCTTT. Translated: CASSQLGGGGAEAFF.